This TCR beta chain was documented in a study of identifying expanded T cells in peripheral blood (dated by TCRdb to the late 2010s). In terms of the full investigation: Four technical replicates, made by sequencing separate aliquots from the same pool of genomic DNA, were compared pairwise.

During the collection period, no immune events, such as infections, were documented for the healthy donors. To calibrate time-dependent variance in a beta-binomial model of T-cell clone differential abundance, blood repertoires from healthy donors were used as a training cohort. The training cohort comprised roughly ten healthy donors, 3 female and 7 male. An age range of roughly 25 to 65 years, with an average of roughly 45 years, was recorded for the donors. Whole blood was collected from each healthy donor at three time points spaced approximately 2 weeks apart and obtained from a commercial supplier. For immunosequencing, genomic DNA was extracted from whole blood that had not been sorted. The full study reports these points: The authors expected that biological variance in healthy repertoires might rise further over much longer intervals, such as months to years. The beta-binomial model significantly reduced the number of clones called differentially abundant and the false-positive rate across all healthy-donor time intervals. Across all healthy donors, variance in clone template counts between approximately 2-week samples was found to increase significantly with total template count. The binomial model flagged roughly 1.1 differentially abundant clones between technical replicates, compared with 15 to 17 over approximately two weeks and 19 to 20 over around 4 weeks.

With regard to this clone: Its specific antigen is unknown. Within one base of it there is no much larger clone, and no base qualities were kept.

V loses 7 bases, J loses 2 bases, and the germline ends lie 18 bases apart. Reading the germline V gene gives CDR1 MNHNS and CDR2 SASEGT. Taken from cysteine to phenylalanine, the CDR3 has 15 residues. Only the CDR3 DNA is retained, 45 bases long and in frame from the first base. The immunoSEQ Assay, which uses bias-controlled multiplex PCR amplification of genomic DNA, was used to profile TCRbeta CDR3 regions. Per the source publication's procedure: To quantify the absolute abundance of each unique TCRbeta CDR3 region, the sequences were collapsed and filtered. Differential abundance was assessed using a binomial (Fisher-equivalent) model and a beta-binomial model in which time-dependent variance fitted from healthy donors was added. Clones with fewer than 5 combined templates were removed, and a clone was called differentially abundant if the clone's Benjamini-Hochberg FDR was below 0.01. In the beta-binomial model, variance was expressed as a function of the total template count across the two samples, in the form v = (b*log(k)+a)^2. Not all clones reach the TCRdb copy of this immuneACCESS table, which keeps in-frame sequences only. Checked studies attribute under half of the gap to unresolved V genes and leave the rest unexplained. V, J and clone size are taken as reported in that table, and D and trimming were inferred from the DNA itself. The sample yields about 100,000 clones; around nine tenths were counted once. The ten largest clonotypes hold 5.5% to 6.5% of the sample.

This sequence uses TRBV6-1 and TRBJ2-7, and possibly TRBD1, on 5 matching bases. The source material was blood. The receptor was isolated from a person between 18 and 69 years old in good health. The CDR3 is CASIFLGALTYEQYF. The nucleotide sequence is given as TGTGCCAGCATCTTCCTTGGGGCGCTTACCTACGAGCAGTACTTC.